This T cell receptor beta chain was sequenced during a study of vaccination effects on CD4 cells after COVID-19. A note on this clone: Its antigen is still unknown.

From germline, CDR1 is MNHEY and CDR2 SVGEGT. This CDR3 spans 14 amino acids. V lost 5 bases to trimming and J lost 3 bases; unmatched junction nucleotides: 7. Isolation of CD4+ T cells took place after approximately 10 days of culture. Participants completed two doses of the BNT162b2 or mRNA-1273 vaccine. Only in-frame clones appear in the TCRdb table, and some are missing; sequencing was by immunoSEQ multiplex PCR. Of about 57,000 clones listed, under 85% are singletons. Sequences were derived from CD4+ T cells from PBMCs cultured without peptide, sampled after COVID-19 vaccination. The TCR sequence derives from a human donor who received a COVID-19 vaccine. The V gene is TRBV6-2 or TRBV6-3, the J gene TRBJ2-7; TRBD1 aligns across 7 bases. The CDR3 here is CASSTGDSIYEQYF. CDR3 bases: TGTGCCAGCAGTACCGGGGACAGTATCTACGAGCAGTACTTC.